One and the same sample provided the 13 T cell receptor beta chains below, sequenced in a study of ipilimumab plus nivolumab after autologous stem cell transplantation (dated by TCRdb to the early 2020s). Libraries were constructed by the immunoSEQ multiplex PCR assay. The clones in this table, taken by TCRdb from immuneACCESS, are in-frame only. Not every clone is retained; where verified, under half of the shortfall comes from an unresolved V gene, and the cause of the rest is unknown. For this sample the table gives roughly 45,000 clones, of which nearly 90% were detected only once. The biggest ten clones account for approximately 0.83% of the sample. The sample in question was PBMCs, obtained in a trial of ipilimumab plus nivolumab as post-transplant consolidation. These receptors were taken from a male donor with multiple myeloma.

V gene TRBV18 combines with J gene TRBJ2-5; 7 bases are a match to TRBD1. CDR3 length equals 14 residues. CDR1 is KGHSH, CDR2 LQKENI, per germline. V shed 6 bases, J shed 2 bases, and the junction held 6 bases outside the gene matches. The CDR3 reads CASSRQGRQETQYF. The CDR3 DNA reads as TGTGCCAGCTCGCGACAGGGTCGGCAAGAGACCCAGTACTTC.

This rearrangement joins TRBV10-3 to TRBJ1-5, with D hard to call. The germline CDR1 and CDR2 sequences are ENHRY and SYGVKD. The CDR3 consists of 16 residues. V was shortened by 5 bases and J by 0 bases, with 14 bases between the two germline ends. The CDR3 sequence is CAISRESAYSNQPQHF. The CDR3 bases are TGTGCCATCAGTCGGGAAAGCGCGTATAGCAATCAGCCCCAGCATTTT.

V usage is TRBV28 and J usage is TRBJ2-7; the D gene is possibly TRBD2 (7 bases). Germline V CDR1 and CDR2: MDHEN, SYDVKM. The V gene lost 2 bases and the J gene lost 2 bases, with 19 bases spanning the gap. The CDR3 extends over 17 amino acids. CDR3 nucleotide sequence: TGTGCCAGCAGTTTACTAGGGGGGAGGGCGAAGCCCTACGAGCAGTACTTC. It is translated as CASSLLGGRAKPYEQYF.

The chain links TRBV11-2 to TRBJ1-3; D might be TRBD1 (6 bases). The CDR3 totals 16 residues. V was trimmed by 5 bases and J by 0 bases, leaving 14 bases between them. From germline, CDR1 is SGHAT and CDR2 FQNNGV. CDR3 nucleotides: TGTGCCAGCAGCAAAGACAGGACAAGCTCTGGAAACACCATATATTTT. This encodes CASSKDRTSSGNTIYF.

This clone showed up just once. J is TRBJ2-7 and V is TRBV10-3, with D perhaps TRBD2 (5 bases). V was cut by 7 bases and J by 0 bases, with 13 bases left in between. From germline, CDR1 is ENHRY and CDR2 SYGVKD. The CDR3 totals 14 residues. This CDR3 reads CAINGGGSSYEQYF. The CDR3 bases are TGTGCCATCAATGGCGGAGGCAGCTCCTACGAGCAGTACTTC.

This chain links TRBV7-9 with TRBJ2-7, with 9 bases lining up with TRBD2. V trimming: 3 bases; J trimming: 12 bases; junction bases outside the gene matches: 15. The CDR3 sequence is 15 residues long. Germline loops: CDR1 SEHNR, CDR2 FQNEAQ (reference sequence). In DNA form, the CDR3 reads TGTGCCAGCAGCTTTAAAGGCGGGAGGGCGAGGCATTCGTACTTC. Protein: CASSFKGGRARHSYF.

This clone was detected only once. The chain is built from TRBV4-2 and TRBJ2-3; TRBD2 matches at 8 bases. The trim removed 3 bases at V and 0 bases at J, leaving 8 bases unmatched. This CDR3 spans 17 amino acids. Germline CDR1 and CDR2: LGHNA and YNFKEQ. CDR3 sequence reads: CASSHSPTSVSTDTQYF. CDR3 DNA: TGTGCCAGCAGCCACTCCCCGACTAGCGTGAGCACAGATACGCAGTATTTT.

The chain has TRBV19 and TRBJ2-7, with D maybe TRBD2 (6 bases). Germline V gene sequence: CDR1 LNHDA, CDR2 SQIVND (reference sequence). V was trimmed by 3 bases and J by 6 bases, leaving 15 bases between them. This CDR3 region has 14 residues. CDR3 region: CASSIGGFPSEQYF. CDR3 DNA sequence: TGTGCCAGTAGTATTGGAGGGTTCCCCTCCGAGCAGTACTTC. Full variable domain (rest looked up from reference TRBV19 and TRBJ2-7): DGGITQSPKYLFRKEGQNVTLSCEQNLNHDAMYWYRQDPGQGLRLIYYSQIVNDFQKGDIAEGYSVSREKKESFPLTVTSAQKNPTAFYLCASSIGGFPSEQYFGPGTRLTVT.

V usage is TRBV7-9 and J usage is TRBJ1-5; 10 positions agree with TRBD1. The germline CDR1 and CDR2 sequences are SEHNR and FQNEAQ (reference sequence). V lost 5 bases and J lost 4; bases outside the gene matches: 2. The CDR3 loop spans 14 amino acids. The CDR3 here is CASSDRGPNQPQHF. CDR3 in DNA: TGTGCCAGCAGCGACAGGGGGCCAAATCAGCCCCAGCATTTT.

The chain uses TRBV9 and TRBJ1-6; D remains unclear. The CDR3 spans 14 residues. V gave up 4 bases and J gave up 10 bases, with 15 bases separating them. The germline V gene encodes CDR1 SGDLS and CDR2 YYNGEE. The CDR3 here is CASSTPSPGSPLHF. The CDR3 bases are TGTGCCAGCAGCACCCCCTCCCCCGGGTCACCCCTCCACTTT. The whole variable domain, remainder taken from reference TRBV9 and TRBJ1-6, is DSGVTQTPKHLITATGQRVTLRCSPRSGDLSVYWYQQSLDQGLQFLIQYYNGEERAKGNILERFSAQQFPDLHSELNLSSLELGDSALYFCASSTPSPGSPLHFGNGTRLTVT.

The chain employs TRBV27 and TRBJ1-5, with D possibly TRBD1 on 5 matching bases. Germline loops: CDR1 MNHEY, CDR2 SMNVEV (reference sequence). V was trimmed by 5 bases and J by 1 base, leaving 18 bases between them. This CDR3 spans 17 amino acids. CDR3: CASSPRPQTESNQPQHF. The CDR3 DNA is TGTGCCAGCAGTCCCCGCCCGCAGACAGAGAGCAATCAGCCCCAGCATTTT.

The chain carries TRBV11-2 and TRBJ2-7; TRBD1 matches at 7 bases. With V trimmed by 3 bases and J by 3 bases, 8 bases remained unmatched. There are 15 residues in the CDR3. Germline CDR1 reads SGHAT; CDR2 reads FQNNGV. The CDR3 sequence is CASSLAGGSFYEQYF. DNA of the CDR3: TGTGCCAGCAGCTTGGCAGGGGGAAGTTTCTACGAGCAGTACTTC.

This clone was recorded a few times. V usage is TRBV9 and J usage is TRBJ1-1, with D unclear. Germline V gene data show CDR1 as SGDLS and CDR2 as YYNGEE. The V gene lost 3 bases and the J gene lost 10 bases, with 16 bases spanning the gap. The CDR3 has 13 amino acids. The CDR3 DNA reads TGTGCCAGCAGCGGTCGGGAGGGTAGGCGAGCTTTCTTT. Encoded protein: CASSGREGRRAFF.